A single sample is the source of the 2 T cell receptor beta chains below, sequenced in a study of shared clonotypes between healthy human individuals. Sequencing used immunoSEQ multiplex PCR; TCRdb keeps in-frame clones, though not all of them. The profile shows 600,000 to 750,000 clones, roughly two thirds of them singletons. The specimen sequenced was memory CD4+ T cells sorted from blood. As for subset: CD45RA-negative fraction. All receptors come from a woman aged 25-40 years in good health.

Remarks on this clone: Different DNA sequences within this sample yield the same CDR3. CDR3 residues: CSVEDRRGETQYF. The CDR3 DNA is TGCAGCGTTGAAGATCGAAGGGGGGAGACCCAGTACTTC. This rearrangement joins TRBV29-1 to TRBJ2-5; D may be TRBD1 (6 bases). Germline V gene sequence: CDR1 SQVTM, CDR2 ANQGSEA. V lost 0 bases, J lost 5 bases, and 10 bases lay in between. The length of the CDR3 is 13 residues.

The rearrangement joins TRBV4-2 to TRBJ2-1; no definite D call. Germline lookup yields CDR1 LGHNA and CDR2 YNFKEQ. V was cut by 0 bases and J by 0 bases, with 9 bases left in between. The CDR3 is 16 residues long. CDR3 DNA sequence: TGTGCCAGCAGCCAAGATCGGCAGAGCTCCTACAATGAGCAGTTCTTC. Protein product: CASSQDRQSSYNEQFF.